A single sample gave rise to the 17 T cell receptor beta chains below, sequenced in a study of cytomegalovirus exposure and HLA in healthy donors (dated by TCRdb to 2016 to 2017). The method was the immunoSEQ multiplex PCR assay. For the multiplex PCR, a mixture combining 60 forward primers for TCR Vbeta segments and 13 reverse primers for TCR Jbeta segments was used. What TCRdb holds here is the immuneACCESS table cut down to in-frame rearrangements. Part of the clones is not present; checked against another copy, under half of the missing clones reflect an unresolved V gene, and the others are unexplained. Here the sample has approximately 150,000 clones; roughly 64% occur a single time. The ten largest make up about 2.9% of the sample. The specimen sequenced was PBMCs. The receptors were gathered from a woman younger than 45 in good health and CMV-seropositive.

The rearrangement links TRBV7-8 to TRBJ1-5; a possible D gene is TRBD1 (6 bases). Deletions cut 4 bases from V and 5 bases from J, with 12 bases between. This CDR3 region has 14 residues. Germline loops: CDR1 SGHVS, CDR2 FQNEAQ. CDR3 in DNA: TGTGCCAGCAGCTCGGACAGCTGGTATCAGCCCCAGCATTTT. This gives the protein CASSSDSWYQPQHF.

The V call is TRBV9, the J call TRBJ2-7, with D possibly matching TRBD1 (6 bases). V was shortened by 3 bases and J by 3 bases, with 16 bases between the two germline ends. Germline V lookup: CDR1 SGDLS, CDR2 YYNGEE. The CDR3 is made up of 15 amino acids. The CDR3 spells CASSGETGPYYEQYF. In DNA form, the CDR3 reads TGTGCCAGCAGCGGTGAGACAGGACCCTACTACGAGCAGTACTTC.

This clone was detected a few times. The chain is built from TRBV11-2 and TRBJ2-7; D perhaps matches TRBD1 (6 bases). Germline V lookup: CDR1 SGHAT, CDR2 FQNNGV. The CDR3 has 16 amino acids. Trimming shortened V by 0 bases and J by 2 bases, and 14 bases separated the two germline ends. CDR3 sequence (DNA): TGTGCCAGCAGCTTAGATTTCGGGCAGGGGACCTACGAGCAGTACTTC. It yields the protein CASSLDFGQGTYEQYF.

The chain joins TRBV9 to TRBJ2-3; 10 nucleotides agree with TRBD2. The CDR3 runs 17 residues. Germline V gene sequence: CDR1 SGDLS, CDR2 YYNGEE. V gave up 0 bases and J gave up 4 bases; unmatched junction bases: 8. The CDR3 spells CASSVVSSGSWADTQYF. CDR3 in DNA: TGTGCCAGCAGCGTAGTTTCTAGCGGGAGTTGGGCAGATACGCAGTATTTT. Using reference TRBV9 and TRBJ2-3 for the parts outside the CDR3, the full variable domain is DSGVTQTPKHLITATGQRVTLRCSPRSGDLSVYWYQQSLDQGLQFLIQYYNGEERAKGNILERFSAQQFPDLHSELNLSSLELGDSALYFCASSVVSSGSWADTQYFGPGTRLTVL.

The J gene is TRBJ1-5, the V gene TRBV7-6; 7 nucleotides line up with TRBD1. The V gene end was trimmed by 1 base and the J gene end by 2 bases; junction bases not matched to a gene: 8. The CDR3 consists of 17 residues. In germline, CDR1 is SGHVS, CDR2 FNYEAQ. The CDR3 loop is CASSLEGRGLGNQPQHF. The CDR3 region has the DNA TGTGCCAGCAGCTTAGAGGGTAGGGGGCTTGGCAATCAGCCCCAGCATTTT. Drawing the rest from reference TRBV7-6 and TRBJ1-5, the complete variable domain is GAGVSQSPRYKVTKRGQDVALRCDPISGHVSLYWYRQALGQGPEFLTYFNYEAQQDKSGLPNDRFSAERPEGSISTLTIQRTEQRDSAMYRCASSLEGRGLGNQPQHFGDGTRLSIL.

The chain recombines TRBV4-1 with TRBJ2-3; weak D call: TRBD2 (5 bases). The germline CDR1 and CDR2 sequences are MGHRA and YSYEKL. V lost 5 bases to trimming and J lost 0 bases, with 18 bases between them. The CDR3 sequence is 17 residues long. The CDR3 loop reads CASSARNRGGSTDTQYF. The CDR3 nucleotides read TGCGCCAGCAGCGCAAGAAACAGAGGCGGGAGCACAGATACGCAGTATTTT.

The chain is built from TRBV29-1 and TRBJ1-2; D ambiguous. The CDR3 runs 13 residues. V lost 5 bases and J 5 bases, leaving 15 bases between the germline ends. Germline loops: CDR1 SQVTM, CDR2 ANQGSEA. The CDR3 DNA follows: TGCAGCGTTACAGCACCCGCTGAATATGGCTACACCTTC. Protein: CSVTAPAEYGYTF.

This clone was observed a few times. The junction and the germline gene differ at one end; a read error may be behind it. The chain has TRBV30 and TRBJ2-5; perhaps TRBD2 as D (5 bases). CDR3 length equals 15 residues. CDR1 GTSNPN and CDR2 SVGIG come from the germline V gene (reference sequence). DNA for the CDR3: TGTGCATGGATGGGCACACCCGGGATGAAAGAGACCCAGTACTTC. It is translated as CAWMGTPGMKETQYF.

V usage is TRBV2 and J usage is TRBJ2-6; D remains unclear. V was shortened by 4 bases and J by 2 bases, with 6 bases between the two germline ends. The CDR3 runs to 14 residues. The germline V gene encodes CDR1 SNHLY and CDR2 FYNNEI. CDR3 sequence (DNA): TGTGCCAGCAGTGGGCAAACTGGGGCCAACGTCCTGACTTTC. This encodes CASSGQTGANVLTF.

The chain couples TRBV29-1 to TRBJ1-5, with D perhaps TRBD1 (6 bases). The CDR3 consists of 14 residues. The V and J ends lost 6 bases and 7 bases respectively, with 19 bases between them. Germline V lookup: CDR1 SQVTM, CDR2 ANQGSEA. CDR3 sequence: CSVAWGGAGQPQHF. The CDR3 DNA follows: TGCAGCGTGGCCTGGGGGGGCGCAGGACAGCCCCAGCATTTT.

The CDR3 DNA reads TGTGCCAGCAGCGTTACTAGCGGGGAGCCTGCGGCGCAGTATTTT. Encoded protein: CASSVTSGEPAAQYF. The chain employs TRBV9 and TRBJ2-3; TRBD2 agrees at 10 bases. V gave up 2 bases and J gave up 10 bases; unmatched junction bases: 10. The germline V gene encodes CDR1 SGDLS and CDR2 YYNGEE. The CDR3 consists of 15 residues.

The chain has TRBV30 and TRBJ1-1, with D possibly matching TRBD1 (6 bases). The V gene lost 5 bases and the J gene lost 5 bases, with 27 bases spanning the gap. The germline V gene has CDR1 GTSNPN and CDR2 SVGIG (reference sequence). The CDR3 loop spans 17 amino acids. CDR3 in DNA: TGTGCCTGGCAAGGAAGAGGAGACAGGTCTTTGTTTACTGAAGCTTTCTTT. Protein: CAWQGRGDRSLFTEAFF.

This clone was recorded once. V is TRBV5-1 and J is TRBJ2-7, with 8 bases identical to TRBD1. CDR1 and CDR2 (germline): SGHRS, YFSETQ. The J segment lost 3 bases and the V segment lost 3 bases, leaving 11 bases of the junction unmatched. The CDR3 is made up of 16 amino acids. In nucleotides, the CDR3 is TGCGCCAGCAGCTCTAGTCCGGGACAGGTCAACTACGAGCAGTACTTC. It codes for CASSSSPGQVNYEQYF.

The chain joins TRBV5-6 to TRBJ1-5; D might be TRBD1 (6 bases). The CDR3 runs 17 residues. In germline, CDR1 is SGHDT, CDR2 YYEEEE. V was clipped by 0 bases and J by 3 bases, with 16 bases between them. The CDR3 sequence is CASSLGPGQRYNQPQHF. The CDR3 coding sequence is TGTGCCAGCAGCTTGGGCCCGGGACAAAGGTACAATCAGCCCCAGCATTTT.

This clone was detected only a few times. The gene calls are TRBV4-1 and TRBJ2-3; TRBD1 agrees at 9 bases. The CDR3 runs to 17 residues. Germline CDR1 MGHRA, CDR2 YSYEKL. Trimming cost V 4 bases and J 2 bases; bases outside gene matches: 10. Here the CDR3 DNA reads TGCGCCAGCAGCCCAGCTGTCTGGGACAGGGCCACAGATACGCAGTATTTT. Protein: CASSPAVWDRATDTQYF.

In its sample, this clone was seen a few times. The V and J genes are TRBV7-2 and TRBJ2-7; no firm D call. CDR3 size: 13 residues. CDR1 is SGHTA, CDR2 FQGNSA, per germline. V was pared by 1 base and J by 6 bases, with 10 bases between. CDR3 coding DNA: TGTGCCAGCAGCTTAGTCAGTCCTGGCGAGCAGTACTTC. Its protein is CASSLVSPGEQYF.

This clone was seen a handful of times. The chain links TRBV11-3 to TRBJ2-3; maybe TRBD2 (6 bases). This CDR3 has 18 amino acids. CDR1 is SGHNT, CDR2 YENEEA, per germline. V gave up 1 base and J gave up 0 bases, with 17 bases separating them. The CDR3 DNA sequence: TGTGCCAGCAGCTTAGGAAATCGGGGGTCCTCTAGCACAGATACGCAGTATTTT. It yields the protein CASSLGNRGSSSTDTQYF.